The present entry profiles one T cell receptor (beta chain) with its context. Its antigen remains unknown. The primer mix had 60 Vbeta and 13 Jbeta primers. Generated by immunoSEQ multiplex PCR, the TCRdb table keeps only in-frame clones and is missing some. The data hold roughly 160,000 clones, with 60% to 80% observed a single time. These data are taken from a study of cytomegalovirus exposure and HLA in healthy donors. Whole-study findings and limits: The dataset shows that most TCR sequences were rare, while some public TCRs occurred in many donors.

This TCR was recovered from a middle-aged man in good health and CMV-seropositive. Source material: PBMCs.

The CDR3 region has the DNA TGTGCCAGCAGTTTATGGACAGCGAACTATGGCTACACCTTC. This gives the protein CASSLWTANYGYTF. V gene TRBV28 combines with J gene TRBJ1-2; D is perhaps TRBD1 (5 bases). The CDR3 sequence is 14 residues long. Deletions cut 0 bases from V and 2 bases from J, with 7 bases between. Germline CDR1 is MDHEN and CDR2 is SYDVKM.